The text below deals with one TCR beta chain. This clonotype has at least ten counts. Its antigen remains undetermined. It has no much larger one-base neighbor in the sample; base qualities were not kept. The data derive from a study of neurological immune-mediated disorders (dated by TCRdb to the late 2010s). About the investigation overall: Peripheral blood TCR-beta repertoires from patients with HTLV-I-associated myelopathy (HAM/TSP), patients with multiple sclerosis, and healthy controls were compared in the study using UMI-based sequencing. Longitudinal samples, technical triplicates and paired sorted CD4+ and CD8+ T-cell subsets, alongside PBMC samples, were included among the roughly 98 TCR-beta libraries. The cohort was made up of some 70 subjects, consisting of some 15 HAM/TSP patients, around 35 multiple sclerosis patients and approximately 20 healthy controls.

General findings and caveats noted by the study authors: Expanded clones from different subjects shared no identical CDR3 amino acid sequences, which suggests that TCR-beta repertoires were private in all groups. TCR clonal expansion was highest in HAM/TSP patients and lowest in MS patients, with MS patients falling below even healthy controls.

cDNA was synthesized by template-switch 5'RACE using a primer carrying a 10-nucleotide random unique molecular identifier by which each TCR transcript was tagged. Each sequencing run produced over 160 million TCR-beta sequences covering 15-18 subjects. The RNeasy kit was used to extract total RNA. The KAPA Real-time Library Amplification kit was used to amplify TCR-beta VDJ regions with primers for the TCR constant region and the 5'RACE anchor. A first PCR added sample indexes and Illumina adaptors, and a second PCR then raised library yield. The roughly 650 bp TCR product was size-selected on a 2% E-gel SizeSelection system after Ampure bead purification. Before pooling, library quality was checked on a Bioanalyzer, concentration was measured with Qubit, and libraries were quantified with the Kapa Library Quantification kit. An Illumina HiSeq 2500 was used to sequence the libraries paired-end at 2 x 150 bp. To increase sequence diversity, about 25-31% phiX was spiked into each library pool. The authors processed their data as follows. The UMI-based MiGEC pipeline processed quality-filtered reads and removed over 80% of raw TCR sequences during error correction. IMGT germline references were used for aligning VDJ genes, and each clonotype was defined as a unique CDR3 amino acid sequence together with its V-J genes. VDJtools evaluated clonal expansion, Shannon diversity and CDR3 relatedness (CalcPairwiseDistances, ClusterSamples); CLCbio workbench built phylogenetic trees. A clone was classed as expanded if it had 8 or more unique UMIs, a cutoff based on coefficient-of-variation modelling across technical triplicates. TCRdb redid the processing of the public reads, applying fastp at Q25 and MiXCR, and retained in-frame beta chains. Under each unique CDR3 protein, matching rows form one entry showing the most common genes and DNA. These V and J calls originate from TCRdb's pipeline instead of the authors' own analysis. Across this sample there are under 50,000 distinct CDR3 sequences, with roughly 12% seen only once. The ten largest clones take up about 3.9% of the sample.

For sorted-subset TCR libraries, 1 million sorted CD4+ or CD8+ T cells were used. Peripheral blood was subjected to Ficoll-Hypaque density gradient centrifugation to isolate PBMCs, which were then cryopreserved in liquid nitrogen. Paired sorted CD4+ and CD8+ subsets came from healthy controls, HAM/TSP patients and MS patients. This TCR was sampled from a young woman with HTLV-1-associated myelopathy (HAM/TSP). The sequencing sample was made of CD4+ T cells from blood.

The DNA sequence is as follows: TGCGCCAGCAGCTTGTCTGGGAATGGCTACACCTTC. The resulting protein is CASSLSGNGYTF. This chain joins TRBV5-1 to TRBJ1-2, with no confidently assigned D gene. For CDR1 and CDR2, the germline V gene lists SGHRS and YFSETQ. CDR3 length: 12 amino acids, cysteine to phenylalanine. CDR3 DNA only is kept here, 36 bases in frame from base 1. V gives up 1 base and J gives up 6 bases, and the segment between their germline ends measures 7 bases.